Each of the 10 T cell receptor beta chains below was sequenced from the same sample in a study of blood T cells in healthy people across ages. Primers used in a second PCR of roughly 6 to 11 cycles were a sample-barcoded 5' primer and a J-beta primer mix. TCRdb processed the 5' RACE reads anew with MiXCR; each CDR3 protein has one entry. In the table there are about 1.5 million distinct CDR3 sequences, about 40% of which are singletons. Sequencing input: blood. Receptors originate from a woman aged 18 to 35 in good health.

This clonotype has just a few counts. This sequence joins TRBV11-1 and TRBJ1-6, with D unresolved. CDR3 size: 14 residues. Trimming stripped 2 bases from V and 8 bases from J, with 10 bases between. Germline CDR1 is SGHAT and CDR2 is FQDESV (reference sequence). This CDR3 is CASSLLRWDSPLHF. CDR3 nucleotide sequence: TGTGCCAGCAGCTTACTCCGCTGGGATTCACCCCTCCACTTT.

With regard to this clonotype: It may be a read error: a sequence one base away is much more abundant. This chain joins TRBV12-3 or TRBV12-4 and TRBJ1-1; D uncertain. The V and J ends lost 6 bases and 3 bases respectively, with 5 bases between them. This CDR3 contains 11 residues. The CDR3 coding sequence is TGTGCCAGCAGCCCGGACACTGAAGCTTTCTTT. The encoded protein is CASSPDTEAFF.

This clonotype was detected only a few times. The genes are TRBV7-2 and TRBJ2-3; maybe TRBD1 (5 bases). V dropped 0 bases and J dropped 7 bases, with 8 bases sitting between them. This CDR3 comprises 13 residues. Germline CDR1 and CDR2: SGHTA and FQGNSA. DNA for the CDR3: TGTGCCAGCAGCTTAGCGAAGGGGAATACGCAGTATTTT. This translates into CASSLAKGNTQYF.

The chain carries TRBV6-5 and TRBJ1-2; 10 bases agree with TRBD1. In germline, CDR1 is MNHEY, CDR2 SVGAGI. The CDR3 sequence is 19 residues long. Trimming cost V 4 bases and J 5 bases; bases outside gene matches: 19. Here the CDR3 reads CASSWPGGGQGILGYGYTF. In DNA, the CDR3 is TGTGCCAGCAGTTGGCCGGGGGGGGGACAGGGGATCTTAGGGTATGGCTACACCTTC.

The chain combines TRBV10-2 with TRBJ2-7; no clear D. There are 12 residues in the CDR3. In germline, CDR1 is WSHSY, CDR2 SAAADI. V was pared by 6 bases and J by 10 bases, with 16 bases between. The CDR3 region has the DNA TGCGCCAGCAGCCCAGCCGCTAGAGCCCAGTACTTC. It codes for CASSPAARAQYF.

This clonotype has a handful of counts. V usage is TRBV5-1 and J usage is TRBJ2-7; D might be TRBD1 (6 bases). The CDR3 is made up of 13 amino acids. Germline-derived CDR1 and CDR2 are SGHRS and YFSETQ. The V gene lost 4 bases and the J gene lost 3 bases, with 11 bases spanning the gap. In nucleotides, the CDR3 is TGCGCCAGCAGCCCCCAGGGGATCTACGAGCAGTACTTC. Encoded protein: CASSPQGIYEQYF. The full variable domain, completed using reference TRBV5-1 and TRBJ2-7, is KAGVTQTPRYLIKTRGQQVTLSCSPISGHRSVSWYQQTPGQGLQFLFEYFSETQRNKGNFPGRFSGRQFSNSRSEMNVSTLELGDSALYLCASSPQGIYEQYFGPGTRLTVT.

This clonotype came up a few times. The chain links TRBV24-1 to TRBJ2-4; the D is unclear. The DNA end is a closer match to TRBJ2-7, so the J assignment may be wrong. The CDR3 sequence is 10 residues long. The germline gives CDR1 KGHDR, CDR2 SFDVKD. The CDR3 DNA follows: TGTGCCAGGCAAGGGCGCGAGCAGTACTTC. Protein product: CARQGREQYF.

The chain recombines TRBV6-1 with TRBJ2-5; D is uncertain. From germline, CDR1 is MNHNS and CDR2 SASEGT. Trimming pared 2 bases from V and 5 bases from J, leaving 15 bases between. The CDR3 sequence is 15 residues long. CDR3 nucleotide sequence: TGTGCCAGCAGTGAACTTTCGGGCGAAGGGGAGACCCAGTACTTC. Amino acid sequence: CASSELSGEGETQYF.

The CDR3, as DNA: TGCGCCAGCAGCTCCGGGGTTCTAGCCCGCTCCTACAATGAGCAGTTCTTC. It codes for CASSSGVLARSYNEQFF. The chain couples TRBV5-1 to TRBJ2-1; possible D gene TRBD2, 5 bases. CDR1 SGHRS and CDR2 YFSETQ come from the germline V gene. The CDR3 spans 17 residues. The ends were cut back, 3 bases at V and 0 bases at J, with 16 bases in the middle.

The chain has TRBV12-3 or TRBV12-4 and TRBJ1-6, with 8 bases fitting TRBD1. With V trimmed by 5 bases and J by 7 bases, 7 bases remained unmatched. The CDR3 runs 15 residues. The CDR3: CASSIYRGGNSPLHF. The CDR3 coding sequence is TGTGCCAGCAGTATCTACAGGGGGGGAAATTCACCCCTCCACTTT.